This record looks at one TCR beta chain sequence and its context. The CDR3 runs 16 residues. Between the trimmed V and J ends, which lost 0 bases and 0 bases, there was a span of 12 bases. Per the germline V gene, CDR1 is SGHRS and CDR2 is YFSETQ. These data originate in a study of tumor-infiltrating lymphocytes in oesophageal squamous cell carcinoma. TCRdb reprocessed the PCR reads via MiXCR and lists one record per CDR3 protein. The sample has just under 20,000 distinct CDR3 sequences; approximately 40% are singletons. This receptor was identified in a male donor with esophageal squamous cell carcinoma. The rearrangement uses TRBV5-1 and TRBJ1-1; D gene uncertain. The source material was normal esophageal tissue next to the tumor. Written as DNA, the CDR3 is TGCGCCAGCAGCTTGGGGCAAGGTGTCATGAACACTGAAGCTTTCTTT. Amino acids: CASSLGQGVMNTEAFF.